The clone carrying this TCR beta chain showed up many times. As yet, its antigen is unknown. These data are taken from a study of early T cells in non-severe SARS-CoV-2 infection. Study-level results: The study's VDJdb matching favored anti-spike CD8 responses and missed private and CD4 specificities.

CDR1 LNHDA and CDR2 SQIVND come from the germline V gene (reference sequence). V lost 5 bases and J lost 5; bases outside the gene matches: 11. This CDR3 is 15 amino acids long. Unique molecular identifiers were attached to individual cDNA molecules. TCRdb re-called the 5' RACE reads through MiXCR, storing one row per CDR3 protein. The data hold some 48,000 distinct CDR3 sequences, with about 4.2% observed a single time. The receptor's source is an adult who was a healthcare worker with PCR-confirmed SARS-CoV-2 infection or an uninfected control (not recorded which). The chain couples TRBV19 to TRBJ2-5, with 7 bases matching TRBD2. Sequenced sample: whole blood. The CDR3 DNA sequence: TGTGCCAGTAGTCCGTTCAACGGGAGGTTCGAGACCCAGTACTTC. This codes for CASSPFNGRFETQYF.